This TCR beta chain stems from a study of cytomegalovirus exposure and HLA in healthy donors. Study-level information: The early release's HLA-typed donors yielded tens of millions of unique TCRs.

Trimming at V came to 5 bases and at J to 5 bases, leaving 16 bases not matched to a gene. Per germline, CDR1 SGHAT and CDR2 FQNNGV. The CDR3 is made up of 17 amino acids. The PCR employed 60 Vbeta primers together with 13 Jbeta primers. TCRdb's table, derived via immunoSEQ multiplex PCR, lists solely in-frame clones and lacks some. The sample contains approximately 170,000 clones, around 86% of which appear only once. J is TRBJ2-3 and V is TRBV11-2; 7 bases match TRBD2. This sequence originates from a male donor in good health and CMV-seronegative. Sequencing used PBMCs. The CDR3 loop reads CASSLRASGAPGDTQYF. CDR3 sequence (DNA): TGTGCCAGCAGCCTCAGGGCTAGCGGTGCCCCGGGAGATACGCAGTATTTT.